Presented here are 31 T cell receptor beta chains from one specimen sequenced in a study of T-cell reconstitution after alpha-beta-depleted transplantation in children. Unique molecular identifiers were used in preparing the TCRbeta library. TCRdb reprocessed the PCR reads via MiXCR and lists one record per CDR3 protein. The table includes around 670,000 distinct CDR3 sequences, over 10% detected once. The sample here was PBMCs, taken before TCRalphabeta/CD19-depleted stem cell transplant. These receptors originate from a girl under 10 years old with congenital amegakaryocytic thrombocytopenia, due to receive a stem cell transplant.

CDR3 coding DNA: TGTGCCAGCAGCATGGACAGGGGGAGGGATGAGCAGTTCTTC. Encoded protein: CASSMDRGRDEQFF. This chain joins TRBV7-2 and TRBJ2-1; 10 nucleotides match TRBD1. The CDR3 loop spans 14 amino acids. CDR1 and CDR2 (germline): SGHTA, FQGNSA. V lost 5 bases to trimming and J lost 8 bases; unmatched junction nucleotides: 6. Looking up the rest from reference TRBV7-2 and TRBJ2-1 gives the full variable domain: GAGVSQSPSNKVTEKGKDVELRCDPISGHTALYWYRQSLGQGLEFLIYFQGNSAPDKSGLPSDRFSAERTGGSVSTLTIQRTQQEDSAVYLCASSMDRGRDEQFFGPGTRLTVL.

In DNA form, the CDR3 reads TGCGCCAGCAGTGAAGTCTCAGGGGTTTTTGATGAGCAGTTCTTC. It encodes CASSEVSGVFDEQFF. The chain carries TRBV10-2 and TRBJ2-1; tentatively, D is TRBD1 (6 bases). The CDR3 loop spans 15 amino acids. V lost 3 bases, J lost 8 bases, and 17 bases lay in between. CDR1 WSHSY and CDR2 SAAADI come from the germline V gene.

This clonotype was counted ten times or more. The chain combines TRBV20-1 with TRBJ2-2; 8 bases line up with TRBD1. The CDR3 is made up of 16 amino acids. V trimming: 0 bases; J trimming: 5 bases; junction bases outside the gene matches: 8. Germline V CDR1 and CDR2: DFQATT, SNEGSKA (reference sequence). CDR3 nucleotides: TGCAGTGCTAGAGAACCGACAGGGGCGAGGACCGGGGAGCTGTTTTTT. Amino acid sequence: CSAREPTGARTGELFF.

This clonotype was counted only a few times. The chain has TRBV3-1 and TRBJ2-2, with 15 bases identical to TRBD2. Germline assignment: CDR1 LGHDT and CDR2 YNNKEL (reference sequence). This CDR3 comprises 19 residues. Unmatched junction bases numbered 7, after V lost 4 bases and J lost 1 base. The CDR3 sequence: CASSRRPGLAGGNTGELFF. The CDR3 nucleotides read TGTGCCAGCAGCCGGCGTCCGGGACTAGCGGGAGGGAACACCGGGGAGCTGTTTTTT.

There are many counts of this clonotype. The chain employs TRBV7-6 and TRBJ2-7; 9 bases align to TRBD2. Germline CDR1 reads SGHVS; CDR2 reads FNYEAQ. The CDR3 covers 15 residues. The V segment lost 5 bases and the J segment 3 bases; nucleotides outside the gene matches: 8. The CDR3 nucleotides read TGTGCCAGCAGCCCGGAGACTAGCGGAAGCTACGAGCAGTACTTC. It yields the protein CASSPETSGSYEQYF.

This clonotype was detected ten times or more. The gene calls are TRBV25-1 and TRBJ1-5; D is ambiguous. From germline, CDR1 is MGHDK and CDR2 SYGVNS. The V end was cut by 6 bases, the J end by 6 bases, with 9 bases between. The CDR3 extends over 12 amino acids. DNA for the CDR3: TGTGCCAGCAGGGGAGTGGGTCAGCCCCAGCATTTT. Translation gives CASRGVGQPQHF. Full variable domain (outside the CDR3, taken from reference TRBV25-1 and TRBJ1-5): EADIYQTPRYLVIGTGKKITLECSQTMGHDKMYWYQQDPGMELHLIHYSYGVNSTEKGDLSSESTVSRIRTEHFPLTLESARPSHTSQYLCASRGVGQPQHFGDGTRLSIL.

In its sample, this clonotype was seen many times. The rearrangement links TRBV24-1 to TRBJ1-5, with no clear D. Germline loops: CDR1 KGHDR, CDR2 SFDVKD. The CDR3 has 16 residues. Deletions cut 5 bases from V and 7 bases from J, with 20 bases between. CDR3 sequence: CATSVLLGGRNQPQHF. The CDR3 bases are TGTGCCACCAGTGTCCTCCTTGGTGGGAGGAACCAGCCCCAGCATTTT.

The chain is built from TRBV7-9 and TRBJ2-5; 13 bases are shared with TRBD2. Germline loops: CDR1 SEHNR, CDR2 FQNEAQ (reference sequence). This CDR3 contains 19 residues. V lost 2 bases and J lost 1; bases outside the gene matches: 10. CDR3 sequence (DNA): TGTGCCAGCAGCTTATCCGGGACTAGCGGGATGGTGGGCCAAGAGACCCAGTACTTC. Its translation: CASSLSGTSGMVGQETQYF.

This clonotype was observed many times. CDR3 amino acids: CASSLVSGSEQYF. The CDR3 bases are TGCGCCAGCAGCTTGGTATCGGGGAGCGAGCAGTACTTC. The gene calls are TRBV5-1 and TRBJ2-7; tentative D call: TRBD2 (5 bases). The germline V gene encodes CDR1 SGHRS and CDR2 YFSETQ. Deletions cut 0 bases from V and 6 bases from J, with 10 bases between. This CDR3 comprises 13 residues.

In its sample, this clonotype was seen a few times. The V and J genes are TRBV5-1 and TRBJ2-1; 8 nucleotides align to TRBD1. The CDR3 sequence is 18 residues long. Germline-derived CDR1 and CDR2 are SGHRS and YFSETQ. V shed 4 bases and J 8 bases; nucleotides not matched to a gene: 20. The CDR3: CASSRRDRPSGSPHEQFF. For the CDR3, the DNA is TGCGCCAGCAGCCGACGGGACAGGCCCTCGGGTTCGCCCCATGAGCAGTTCTTC.

This clonotype was counted only a few times. The CDR3 coding sequence is TGCAGTGCTAGAACGGGACTAGCGGCAACCGGTGGGGCCACAGATACGCAGTATTTT. Protein product: CSARTGLAATGGATDTQYF. V is TRBV20-1 and J is TRBJ2-3; 11 bases match TRBD2. Germline V gene sequence: CDR1 DFQATT, CDR2 SNEGSKA (reference sequence). CDR3 size: 19 residues. V was clipped by 2 bases and J by 2 bases; unmatched bases: 15.

The V call is TRBV7-9, the J call TRBJ1-3; D may be TRBD1 (6 bases). V lost 4 bases, J lost 0 bases, and 7 bases lay in between. The CDR3 is 14 amino acids. Germline V gene sequence: CDR1 SEHNR, CDR2 FQNEAQ (reference sequence). The CDR3 DNA reads as TGTGCCAGCAGCTCGACAGGCTCTGGAAACACCATATATTTT. It encodes CASSSTGSGNTIYF.

In its sample, this clonotype was seen many times. The chain carries TRBV29-1 and TRBJ1-1; 8 positions match TRBD1. The V gene's germline CDR1 is SQVTM and CDR2 ANQGSEA. V lost 4 bases, J lost 3 bases, and 7 bases stayed unmatched. CDR3 length equals 14 residues. CDR3 sequence reads: CSVAGGEVDTEAFF. In DNA, the CDR3 is TGCAGCGTTGCAGGGGGCGAGGTTGACACTGAAGCTTTCTTT.

The rearrangement uses TRBV20-1 and TRBJ2-7; no clear D. Germline CDR1 DFQATT, CDR2 SNEGSKA (reference sequence). This CDR3 spans 12 amino acids. Trimming shortened V by 0 bases and J by 3 bases, and 6 bases separated the two germline ends. CDR3 coding DNA: TGCAGTGCTAGAGAATACAACTACGAGCAGTACTTC. It encodes CSAREYNYEQYF.

This clonotype was recorded at least ten times. This sequence joins TRBV9 and TRBJ2-6; D is unresolved. Trimming removed 2 bases at V and 0 bases at J, with 6 bases between. The CDR3 spans 15 residues. Germline V gives CDR1 SGDLS, CDR2 YYNGEE. The CDR3 nucleotides read TGTGCCAGCAGCGTCTCCGTCTCTGGGGCCAACGTCCTGACTTTC. It codes for CASSVSVSGANVLTF.

This clonotype has a count of ten or more. The chain joins TRBV6-1 to TRBJ1-5; 7 nucleotides match TRBD1. This CDR3 contains 15 residues. Germline V gives CDR1 MNHNS, CDR2 SASEGT. The ends lost 2 bases at V and 4 bases at J; junction bases unmatched: 5. The CDR3 nucleotides are TGTGCCAGCAGTGAAACGTACAGGGGAAATCAGCCCCAGCATTTT. The encoded protein is CASSETYRGNQPQHF.

The genes are TRBV20-1 and TRBJ1-5; D remains ambiguous. Germline lookup yields CDR1 DFQATT and CDR2 SNEGSKA (reference sequence). The germline V and J ends were trimmed by 3 bases and 6 bases, with 12 bases remaining between them. The CDR3 length is 13 residues. CDR3: CSASWAIGQPQHF. As DNA, the CDR3 is TGCAGTGCTAGTTGGGCAATTGGTCAGCCCCAGCATTTT.

With respect to this clonotype: A read error may account for a junction end that differs from germline. V usage is TRBV11-2 and J usage is TRBJ2-1, with 9 bases fitting TRBD1. The CDR3 runs 15 residues. Germline lookup yields CDR1 SGHAT and CDR2 FQNNGV. CDR3 sequence reads: CAGSSGTGTHNEQFF. CDR3 DNA sequence: TGTGCCGGCAGTTCCGGGACAGGGACACACAATGAGCAGTTCTTC. The variable domain in full, with the rest retrieved from reference TRBV11-2 and TRBJ2-1, is EAGVAQSPRYKIIEKRQSVAFWCNPISGHATLYWYQQILGQGPKLLIQFQNNGVVDDSQLPKDRFSAERLKGVDSTLKIQPAKLEDSAVYLCAGSSGTGTHNEQFFGPGTRLTVL.

In this sample, this clonotype turned up many times. V gene TRBV5-1 combines with J gene TRBJ1-2; maybe TRBD1 (5 bases). V lost 2 bases and J lost 7, with 18 bases in between. CDR3 length equals 15 residues. Germline-derived CDR1 and CDR2 are SGHRS and YFSETQ. For the CDR3, the DNA is TGCGCCAGCAGCTTAGGAGCAGGGAGTTTCTCTGGCTACACCTTC. Its translation: CASSLGAGSFSGYTF.

This clonotype was seen ten or more times. The chain couples TRBV20-1 to TRBJ1-5, with D possibly TRBD1 on 5 matching bases. V lost 0 bases and J 6 bases, leaving 9 bases between the germline ends. Germline V lookup: CDR1 DFQATT, CDR2 SNEGSKA (reference sequence). This CDR3 comprises 13 residues. Here the CDR3 reads CSAREGVGQPQHF. The CDR3 DNA sequence: TGCAGTGCTAGAGAAGGGGTTGGTCAGCCCCAGCATTTT.

This clonotype was detected ten times or more. This chain links TRBV5-1 with TRBJ1-1; no clear D. Germline loops: CDR1 SGHRS, CDR2 YFSETQ. V was trimmed by 5 bases and J by 7 bases, leaving 24 bases between them. This CDR3 is built from 16 residues. The CDR3: CASRFWGSTESDEAFF. CDR3 in DNA: TGCGCCAGCAGGTTTTGGGGTAGTACAGAATCGGATGAAGCTTTCTTT.

The chain uses TRBV3-1 and TRBJ1-5; D is perhaps TRBD1 (5 bases). The CDR3 totals 15 residues. V was trimmed by 2 bases and J by 5 bases, leaving 13 bases between them. The germline gives CDR1 LGHDT, CDR2 YNNKEL (reference sequence). The CDR3 loop reads CASSQTLGGYQPQHF. The CDR3 bases are TGTGCCAGCAGCCAAACCCTCGGGGGTTATCAGCCCCAGCATTTT.

In its sample, this clonotype was seen a few times. The chain couples TRBV20-1 to TRBJ1-2; D is uncertain. V was trimmed by 5 bases and J by 4 bases, leaving 17 bases between them. The CDR3 has 14 residues. CDR1 is DFQATT and CDR2 is SNEGSKA in the germline V gene (reference sequence). This CDR3 reads CSAHLDSRAYGYTF. The CDR3 DNA follows: TGCAGTGCTCACCTCGATTCGCGGGCCTATGGCTACACCTTC.

This clonotype occurred many times. The V call is TRBV5-4, the J call TRBJ2-1; D is possibly TRBD1 (5 bases). Between the trimmed V and J ends, which lost 4 bases and 1 base, there was a span of 15 bases. The CDR3 is made up of 16 amino acids. Per germline, CDR1 SGHNT and CDR2 YYREEE (reference sequence). This chain's CDR3 is CASSPKGLSSYNEQFF. The CDR3, as DNA: TGTGCCAGCAGCCCTAAGGGGCTGTCTTCCTACAATGAGCAGTTCTTC.

The chain uses TRBV15 and TRBJ2-5, with no clear D. The V and J ends lost 3 bases and 1 base respectively, with 9 bases between them. The CDR3 has 14 amino acids. Germline V CDR1 and CDR2: LNHNV, YYDKDF (reference sequence). The CDR3 protein is CATSRRRFQETQYF. For the CDR3, the DNA is TGTGCCACCAGCAGGAGACGGTTCCAAGAGACCCAGTACTTC.

The CDR3 loop is CAWSVRSGNTIYF. In DNA, the CDR3 is TGTGCCTGGAGTGTGCGCTCTGGAAACACCATATATTTT. This chain links TRBV30 with TRBJ1-3, with D unclear. Per germline, CDR1 GTSNPN and CDR2 SVGIG (reference sequence). The CDR3 runs 13 residues. V shed 0 bases and J shed 0 bases, with 3 bases lying between them.

The sample holds many counts of this clonotype. The chain links TRBV3-1 to TRBJ2-1; no definite D call. This CDR3 region has 11 residues. Germline CDR1 LGHDT, CDR2 YNNKEL (reference sequence). Trimming took 1 base from V and 9 from J, leaving 4 bases between them. CDR3 protein: CASSQVSEQFF. CDR3 sequence (DNA): TGTGCCAGCAGCCAAGTAAGTGAGCAGTTCTTC.

This clonotype was picked up a small number of times. The chain has TRBV27 and TRBJ1-4, with D uncertain. Germline V lookup: CDR1 MNHEY, CDR2 SMNVEV (reference sequence). With 2 bases removed from V and 5 bases from J, the gap between germline ends came to 6 bases. CDR3 length equals 13 residues. The CDR3 sequence is CASSLMGNEKLFF. The DNA for the CDR3 is TGTGCCAGCAGTTTAATGGGGAATGAAAAACTGTTTTTT. Using reference TRBV27 and TRBJ1-4 for the parts outside the CDR3, the full variable domain is EAQVTQNPRYLITVTGKKLTVTCSQNMNHEYMSWYRQDPGLGLRQIYYSMNVEVTDKGDVPEGYKVSRKEKRNFPLILESPSPNQTSLYFCASSLMGNEKLFFGSGTQLSVL.

This clonotype was counted only a few times. The genes are TRBV7-3 and TRBJ2-1; 8 bases match TRBD2. Germline loops: CDR1 SGHTA, CDR2 FQGTGA. CDR3 length: 14 residues. The trim removed 3 bases at V and 8 bases at J, leaving 6 bases unmatched. The CDR3 coding sequence is TGTGCCAGCAGCTTCTTCGGGAGGGCCTATGAGCAGTTCTTC. This gives the protein CASSFFGRAYEQFF.

The table lists this clonotype with many counts. This chain uses TRBV7-9 with TRBJ1-3, with a tentative D call TRBD1 (5 bases). The V end lost 2 bases, the J end lost 0 bases, and 11 bases lay between the germline ends. Germline V lookup: CDR1 SEHNR, CDR2 FQNEAQ (reference sequence). The CDR3 loop spans 16 amino acids. CDR3 region: CASSLIGGDSGNTIYF. The CDR3 nucleotides read TGTGCCAGCAGCTTAATTGGGGGTGACTCTGGAAACACCATATATTTT. Variable domain in full (rest from reference TRBV7-9 and TRBJ1-3): DTGVSQNPRHKITKRGQNVTFRCDPISEHNRLYWYRQTLGQGPEFLTYFQNEAQLEKSRLLSDRFSAERPKGSFSTLEIQRTEQGDSAMYLCASSLIGGDSGNTIYFGEGSWLTVV.

This clonotype appeared a few times. This rearrangement joins TRBV3-1 to TRBJ1-5; D ambiguous. Germline V gene sequence: CDR1 LGHDT, CDR2 YNNKEL (reference sequence). Trimming removed 1 base at V and 1 base at J, with 8 bases between. The CDR3 is made up of 15 amino acids. The DNA of the CDR3 is TGTGCCAGCAGCCAAGGGGTAAGGAGCAATCAGCCCCAGCATTTT. This codes for CASSQGVRSNQPQHF.